One T cell receptor beta chain is described in this entry. Each patient relapsed following autologous stem cell transplantation, and prior brentuximab vedotin exposure differed. The CDR3 totals 15 residues. Germline CDR1 SGHRS, CDR2 YFSETQ. Trimming pared 0 bases from V and 5 bases from J, leaving 12 bases between. The data were taken from a study of PD-1 blockade in classical Hodgkin lymphoma. Assay used: immunoSEQ multiplex PCR; TCRdb lists only in-frame clones, some missing. The table shows approximately 57,000 clones, with approximately 90% occurring only once. The material sequenced was peripheral blood mononuclear cells (PBMCs), taken before the second cycle of nivolumab. The chain couples TRBV5-1 to TRBJ2-1; no reliable D call. This clonotype was sampled from a human donor with classical Hodgkin lymphoma. The CDR3 DNA reads as TGCGCCAGCAGCTTGGAAGGGAATCTTAACAATGAGCAGTTCTTC. Translating it yields CASSLEGNLNNEQFF.